Listed here are 6 T cell receptor beta chains from one sample, sequenced in a study of cytomegalovirus exposure and HLA in healthy donors. The assay was immunoSEQ multiplex PCR, and TCRdb's table has in-frame clones only and misses some. The table lists 250,000 or so clones, 90% of them singletons. The sequenced sample consisted of PBMCs. The receptors stem from a woman aged 18-35 years in good health and CMV-seronegative.

The count of this clone is one. J is TRBJ2-3 and V is TRBV5-8, with D maybe TRBD1 (5 bases). V was shortened by 0 bases and J by 2 bases, with 10 bases between the two germline ends. The CDR3 is made up of 15 amino acids. CDR1 SGHTS and CDR2 YDEGEE come from the germline V gene. The CDR3 loop reads CASSLGTRITDTQYF. DNA of the CDR3: TGTGCCAGCAGCTTGGGGACACGGATCACAGATACGCAGTATTTT. Using reference TRBV5-8 and TRBJ2-3 for the parts outside the CDR3, the full variable domain is EAGVTQSPTHLIKTRGQQATLRCSPISGHTSVYWYQQALGLGLQFLLWYDEGEERNRGNFPPRFSGRQFPNYSSELNVNALELEDSALYLCASSLGTRITDTQYFGPGTRLTVL.

Here the CDR3 reads CASSLRTRAGNTIYF. CDR3 in DNA: TGTGCCAGCAGCTTGCGGACCAGGGCTGGAAACACCATATATTTT. The rearrangement links TRBV5-6 to TRBJ1-3; perhaps TRBD1 as D (5 bases). Germline V lookup: CDR1 SGHDT, CDR2 YYEEEE. V was trimmed by 1 base and J by 2 bases, leaving 10 bases between them. The CDR3 has 15 residues.

This clone has more than one count but fewer than ten. The genes are TRBV28 and TRBJ2-7, with a possible D match to TRBD1 (5 bases). Germline V CDR1 and CDR2: MDHEN, SYDVKM. CDR3 length: 13 amino acids. Trimming removed 3 bases from V and 0 bases from J, with 6 bases in between. CDR3 in DNA: TGTGCCAGCAGTTTGGGGCCCTCCTACGAGCAGTACGTC. Its translation: CASSLGPSYEQYV.

The chain joins TRBV2 to TRBJ1-1; 7 bases fit TRBD1. CDR3 length: 13 residues. CDR1 is SNHLY, CDR2 FYNNEI, per germline. Trimming took 6 bases from V and 0 from J; bases not matched to a gene: 1. The CDR3, as DNA: TGTGCCAGCAGGGGACAGATGAACACTGAAGCTTTCTTT. It encodes CASRGQMNTEAFF.

DNA for the CDR3: TGTGCCAGCAGCCAACTTAGCCAGAGCGGGGGAAGCACAGATACGCAGTATTTT. Translated, it gives CASSQLSQSGGSTDTQYF. V and J are TRBV7-2 and TRBJ2-3, with TRBD2 matching 8 bases. This CDR3 has 18 amino acids. Trimming at V came to 5 bases and at J to 0 bases, leaving 13 bases not matched to a gene. Germline V gene sequence: CDR1 SGHTA, CDR2 FQGNSA.

The V gene is TRBV10-3, the J gene TRBJ2-1; perhaps TRBD2 as D (5 bases). V dropped 5 bases and J dropped 4 bases, with 15 bases sitting between them. Germline V lookup: CDR1 ENHRY, CDR2 SYGVKD. This CDR3 is 15 amino acids long. The chain's CDR3 is CAISSGMAEYNEQFF. CDR3 sequence (DNA): TGTGCCATCAGTTCCGGGATGGCGGAATACAATGAGCAGTTCTTC.